This T cell receptor (beta chain) was found in a study of T-cell memory formation after mild COVID-19. The overall study: TCR clustering was largely donor specific. General study results and limits: There was a balanced CD4/CD8 profile in clones contracting day 15 to 85, and later expanders leaned CD4+. Cross-reactive memory appears to have joined, as suggested by some responding clones showing up in pre-infection memory. Clones from the second wave (peaking day 37) had unconfirmed SARS-CoV-2 specificity.

This clonotype qualifies as medium-sized. Antigen: not known. TCRdb itself ran the 5' RACE reads through MiXCR, one entry per CDR3 protein. The repertoire has 160,000 or so distinct CDR3 sequences, 25% to 40% of them found once; the top ten carry approximately 12%. The CDR3 runs to 14 residues. V was shortened by 2 bases and J by 2 bases, with 10 bases between the two germline ends. Germline V gene lookup returns CDR1 SGHRS and CDR2 YFSETQ. What was sequenced was PBMCs or a T cell subset sorted from them (not recorded which). This clonotype originated in an adult woman who had mild COVID-19 (a few samples of this study predate the infection). Cell type and time point are not known. The gene calls are TRBV5-1 and TRBJ1-1; tentatively, D is TRBD1 (5 bases). The CDR3 bases are TGCGCCAGCAGCTTTTGGGGGACTAACACTGAAGCTTTCTTT. Its translation: CASSFWGTNTEAFF. The whole variable domain, filled in from reference TRBV5-1 and TRBJ1-1, reads KAGVTQTPRYLIKTRGQQVTLSCSPISGHRSVSWYQQTPGQGLQFLFEYFSETQRNKGNFPGRFSGRQFSNSRSEMNVSTLELGDSALYLCASSFWGTNTEAFFGQGTRLTVV.